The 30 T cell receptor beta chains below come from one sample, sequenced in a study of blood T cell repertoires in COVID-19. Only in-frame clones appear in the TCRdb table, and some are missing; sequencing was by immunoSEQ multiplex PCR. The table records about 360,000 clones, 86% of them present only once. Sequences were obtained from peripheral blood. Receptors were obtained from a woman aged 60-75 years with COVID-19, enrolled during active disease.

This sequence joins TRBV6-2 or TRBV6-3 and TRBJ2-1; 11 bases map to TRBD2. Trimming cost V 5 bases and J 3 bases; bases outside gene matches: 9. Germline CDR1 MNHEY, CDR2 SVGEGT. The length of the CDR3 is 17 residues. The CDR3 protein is CASSAPSGGPVYNEQFF. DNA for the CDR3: TGTGCCAGCAGTGCCCCTAGCGGGGGGCCCGTCTACAATGAGCAGTTCTTC.

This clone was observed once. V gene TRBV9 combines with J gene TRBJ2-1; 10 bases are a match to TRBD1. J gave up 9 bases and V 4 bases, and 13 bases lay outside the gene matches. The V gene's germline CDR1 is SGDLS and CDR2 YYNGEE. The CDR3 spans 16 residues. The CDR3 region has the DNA TGTGCCAGCAGCATAACCCCGGGACAGGGGTTTGGTGAGCAGTTCTTC. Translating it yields CASSITPGQGFGEQFF.

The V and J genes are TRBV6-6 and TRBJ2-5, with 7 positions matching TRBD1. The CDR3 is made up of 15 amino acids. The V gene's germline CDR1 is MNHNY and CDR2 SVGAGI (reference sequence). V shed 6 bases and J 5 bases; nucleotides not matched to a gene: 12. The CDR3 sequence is CASSFGQDWGETQYF. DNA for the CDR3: TGTGCCAGCAGCTTCGGACAGGATTGGGGGGAGACCCAGTACTTC.

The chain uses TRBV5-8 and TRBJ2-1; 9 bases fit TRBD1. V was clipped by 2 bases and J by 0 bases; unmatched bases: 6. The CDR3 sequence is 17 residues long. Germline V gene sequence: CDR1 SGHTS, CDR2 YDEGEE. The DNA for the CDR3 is TGTGCCAGCAGCTTCACAGGGGGCTCAAGCTCCTACAATGAGCAGTTCTTC. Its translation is CASSFTGGSSSYNEQFF.

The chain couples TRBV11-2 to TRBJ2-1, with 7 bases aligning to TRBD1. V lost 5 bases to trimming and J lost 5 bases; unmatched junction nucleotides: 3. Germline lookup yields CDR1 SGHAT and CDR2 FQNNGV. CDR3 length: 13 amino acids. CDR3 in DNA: TGTGCCAGCAGCAAACAGGGGAACAATGAGCAGTTCTTC. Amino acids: CASSKQGNNEQFF. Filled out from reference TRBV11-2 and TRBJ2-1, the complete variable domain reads EAGVAQSPRYKIIEKRQSVAFWCNPISGHATLYWYQQILGQGPKLLIQFQNNGVVDDSQLPKDRFSAERLKGVDSTLKIQPAKLEDSAVYLCASSKQGNNEQFFGPGTRLTVL.

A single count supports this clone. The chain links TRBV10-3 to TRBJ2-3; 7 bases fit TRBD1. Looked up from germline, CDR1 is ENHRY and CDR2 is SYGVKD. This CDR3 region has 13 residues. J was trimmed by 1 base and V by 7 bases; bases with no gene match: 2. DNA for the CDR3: TGTGCCATCAAAACAGGGGGCACAGATACGCAGTATTTT. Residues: CAIKTGGTDTQYF.

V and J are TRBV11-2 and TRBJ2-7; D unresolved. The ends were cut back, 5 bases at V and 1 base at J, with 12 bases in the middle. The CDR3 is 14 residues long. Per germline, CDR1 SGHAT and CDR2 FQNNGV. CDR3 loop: CASSPPAGSYEQYF. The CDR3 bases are TGTGCCAGCAGCCCCCCCGCAGGATCCTACGAGCAGTACTTC.

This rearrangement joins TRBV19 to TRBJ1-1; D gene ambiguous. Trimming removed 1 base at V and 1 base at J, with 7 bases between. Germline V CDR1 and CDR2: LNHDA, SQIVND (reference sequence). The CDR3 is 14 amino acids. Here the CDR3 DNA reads TGTGCCAGTAGTATAGGGCAGGAGAACACTGAAGCTTTCTTT. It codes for CASSIGQENTEAFF.

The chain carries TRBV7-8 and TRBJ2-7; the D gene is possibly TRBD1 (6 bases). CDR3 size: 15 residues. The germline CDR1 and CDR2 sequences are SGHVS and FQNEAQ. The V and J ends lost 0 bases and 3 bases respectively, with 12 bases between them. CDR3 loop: CASSLAHEGGYEQYF. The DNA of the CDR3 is TGTGCCAGCAGCTTAGCTCACGAAGGGGGCTACGAGCAGTACTTC.

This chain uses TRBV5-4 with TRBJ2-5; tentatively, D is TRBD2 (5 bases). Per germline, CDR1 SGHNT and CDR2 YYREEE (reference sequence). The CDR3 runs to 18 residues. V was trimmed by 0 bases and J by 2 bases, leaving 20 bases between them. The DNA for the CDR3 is TGTGCCAGCAGCTTGGCCATAGGAGGAGCGCGCGGGCAAGAGACCCAGTACTTC. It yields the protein CASSLAIGGARGQETQYF.

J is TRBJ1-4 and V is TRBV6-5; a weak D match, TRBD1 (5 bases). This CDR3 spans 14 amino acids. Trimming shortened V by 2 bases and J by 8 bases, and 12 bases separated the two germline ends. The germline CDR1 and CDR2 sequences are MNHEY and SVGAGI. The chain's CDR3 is CASSYMGGGEKLFF. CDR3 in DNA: TGTGCCAGCAGTTACATGGGGGGTGGGGAAAAACTGTTTTTT.

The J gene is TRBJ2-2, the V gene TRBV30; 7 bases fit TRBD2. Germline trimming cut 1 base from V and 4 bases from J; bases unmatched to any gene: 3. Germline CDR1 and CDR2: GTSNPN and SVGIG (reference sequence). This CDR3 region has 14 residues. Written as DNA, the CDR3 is TGTGCCTGGAGTGAACTAGCGACCACCGGGGAGCTGTTTTTT. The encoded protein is CAWSELATTGELFF.

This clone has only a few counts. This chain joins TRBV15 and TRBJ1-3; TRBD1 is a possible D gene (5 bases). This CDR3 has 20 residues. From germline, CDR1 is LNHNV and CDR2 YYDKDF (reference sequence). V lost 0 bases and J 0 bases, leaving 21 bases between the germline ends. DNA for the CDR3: TGTGCCACCAGCAGAGACCCCTCCCATTTGACAGAGAGCTCTGGAAACACCATATATTTT. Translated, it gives CATSRDPSHLTESSGNTIYF.

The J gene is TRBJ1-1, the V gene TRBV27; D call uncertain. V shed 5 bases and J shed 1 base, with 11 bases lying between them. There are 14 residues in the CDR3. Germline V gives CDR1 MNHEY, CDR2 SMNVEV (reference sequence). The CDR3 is CASSPPGANTEAFF. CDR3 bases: TGTGCCAGCAGTCCTCCGGGTGCGAACACTGAAGCTTTCTTT.

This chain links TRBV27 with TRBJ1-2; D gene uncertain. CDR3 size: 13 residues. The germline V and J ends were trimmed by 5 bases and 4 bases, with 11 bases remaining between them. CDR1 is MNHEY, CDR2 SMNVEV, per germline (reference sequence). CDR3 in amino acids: CASSTREGYGYTF. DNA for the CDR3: TGTGCCAGCAGTACTCGAGAGGGCTATGGCTACACCTTC.

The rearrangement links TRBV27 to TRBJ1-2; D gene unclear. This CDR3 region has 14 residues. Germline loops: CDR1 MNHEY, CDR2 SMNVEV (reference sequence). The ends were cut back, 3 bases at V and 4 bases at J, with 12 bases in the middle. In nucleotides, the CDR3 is TGTGCCAGCAGTTTGAGGACGGACTCCTATGGCTACACCTTC. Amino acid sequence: CASSLRTDSYGYTF.

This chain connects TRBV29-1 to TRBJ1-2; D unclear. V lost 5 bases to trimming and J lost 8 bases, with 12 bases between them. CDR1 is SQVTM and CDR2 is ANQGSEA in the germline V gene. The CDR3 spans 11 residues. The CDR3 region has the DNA TGCAGCGTTACTCCAGGAGGAGGCTACACCTTC. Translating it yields CSVTPGGGYTF.

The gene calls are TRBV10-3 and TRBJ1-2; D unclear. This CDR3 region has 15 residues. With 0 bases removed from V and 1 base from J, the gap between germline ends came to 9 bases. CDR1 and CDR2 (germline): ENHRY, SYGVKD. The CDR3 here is CAISESQVYNYGYTF. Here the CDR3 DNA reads TGTGCCATCAGTGAGTCCCAGGTGTATAACTATGGCTACACCTTC.

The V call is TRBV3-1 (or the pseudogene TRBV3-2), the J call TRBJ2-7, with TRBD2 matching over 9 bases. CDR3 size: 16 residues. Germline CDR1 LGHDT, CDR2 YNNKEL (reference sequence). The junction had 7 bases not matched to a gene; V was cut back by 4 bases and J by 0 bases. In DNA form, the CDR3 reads TGTGCCAGCAGCCCCTTTGGGCGGGGGGGCTCCTACGAGCAGTACTTC. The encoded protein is CASSPFGRGGSYEQYF.

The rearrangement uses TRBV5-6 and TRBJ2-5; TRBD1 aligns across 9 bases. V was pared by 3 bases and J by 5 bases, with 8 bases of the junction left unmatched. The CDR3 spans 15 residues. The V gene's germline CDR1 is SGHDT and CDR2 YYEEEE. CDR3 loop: CASSWATGGGETQYF. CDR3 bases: TGTGCCAGCAGCTGGGCTACAGGGGGCGGGGAGACCCAGTACTTC.

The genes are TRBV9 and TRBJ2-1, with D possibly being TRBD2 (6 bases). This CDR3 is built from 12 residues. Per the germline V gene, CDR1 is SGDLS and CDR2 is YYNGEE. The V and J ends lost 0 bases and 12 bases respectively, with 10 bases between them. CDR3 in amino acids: CASSVDGGRQFF. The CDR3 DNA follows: TGTGCCAGCAGCGTAGACGGGGGACGGCAGTTCTTC.

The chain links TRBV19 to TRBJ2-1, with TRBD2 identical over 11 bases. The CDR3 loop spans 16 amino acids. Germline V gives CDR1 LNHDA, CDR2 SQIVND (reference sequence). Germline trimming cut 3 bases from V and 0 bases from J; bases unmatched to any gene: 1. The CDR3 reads CASSITSGGSYNEQFF. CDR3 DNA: TGTGCCAGTAGTATTACTAGCGGGGGCTCCTACAATGAGCAGTTCTTC.

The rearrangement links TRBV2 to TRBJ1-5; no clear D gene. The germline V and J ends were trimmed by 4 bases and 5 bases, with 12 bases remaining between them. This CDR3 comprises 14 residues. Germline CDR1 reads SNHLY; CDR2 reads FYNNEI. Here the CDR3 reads CASSVESGDQPQHF. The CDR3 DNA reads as TGTGCCAGCAGTGTTGAGAGCGGCGATCAGCCCCAGCATTTT.

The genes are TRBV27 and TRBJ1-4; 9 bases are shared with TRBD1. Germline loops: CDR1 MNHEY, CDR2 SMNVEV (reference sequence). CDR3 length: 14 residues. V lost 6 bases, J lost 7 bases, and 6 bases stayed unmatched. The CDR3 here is CASRRTGEAEKLFF. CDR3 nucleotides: TGTGCCAGCAGACGGACAGGGGAAGCTGAAAAACTGTTTTTT.

The CDR3 protein is CASHSTSGGIDEQFF. CDR3 nucleotides: TGTGCCAGCCACTCGACTAGCGGGGGGATAGATGAGCAGTTCTTC. The V call is TRBV19, the J call TRBJ2-1, with 13 bases matching TRBD2. There are 15 residues in the CDR3. Germline loops: CDR1 LNHDA, CDR2 SQIVND (reference sequence). After removal of 9 bases from V and 8 bases from J, the junction contained 10 bases not matched to a gene.

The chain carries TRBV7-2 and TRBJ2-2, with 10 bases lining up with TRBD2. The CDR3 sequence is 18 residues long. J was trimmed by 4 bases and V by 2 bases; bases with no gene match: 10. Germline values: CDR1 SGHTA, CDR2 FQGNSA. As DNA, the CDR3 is TGTGCCAGCAGCTTAAAGGTGGTAGCGGGGGGCCCCACCGGGGAGCTGTTTTTT. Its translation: CASSLKVVAGGPTGELFF.

The CDR3 loop is CASTGKTEKLFF. The CDR3 nucleotides read TGTGCCAGCACAGGGAAGACTGAAAAACTGTTTTTT. The rearrangement links TRBV6-5 to TRBJ1-4; D perhaps matches TRBD1 (5 bases). Between the trimmed V and J ends, which lost 7 bases and 7 bases, there was a span of 10 bases. Germline values: CDR1 MNHEY, CDR2 SVGAGI. The CDR3 spans 12 residues.

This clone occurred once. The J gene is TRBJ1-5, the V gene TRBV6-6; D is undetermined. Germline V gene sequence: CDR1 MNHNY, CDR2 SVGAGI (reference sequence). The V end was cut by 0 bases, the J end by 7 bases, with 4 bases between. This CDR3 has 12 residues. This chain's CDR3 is CASSYSAQPQHF. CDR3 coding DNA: TGTGCCAGCAGTTACTCGGCCCAGCCCCAGCATTTT.

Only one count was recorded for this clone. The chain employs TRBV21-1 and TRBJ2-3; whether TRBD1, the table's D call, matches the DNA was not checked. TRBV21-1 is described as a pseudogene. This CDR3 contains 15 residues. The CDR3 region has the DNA TGTGCCAGCAGCAACCGACAGGACGCGGTAGATACGCAGTATTTT. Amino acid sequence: CASSNRQDAVDTQYF.

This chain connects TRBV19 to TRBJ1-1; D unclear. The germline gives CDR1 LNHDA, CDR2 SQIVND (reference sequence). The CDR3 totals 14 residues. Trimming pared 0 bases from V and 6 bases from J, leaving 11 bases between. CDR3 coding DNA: TGTGCCAGTAGTATAGAGGCGGGGAGGGCTGAAGCTTTCTTT. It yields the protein CASSIEAGRAEAFF.